This T cell receptor beta chain was sequenced for a study of blood T cell repertoires in COVID-19. Study overall: The cDNA or gDNA used as material had been derived from T cells, B-cell-depleted T cells, or PBMCs.

Original processing methods: Reference gene primer amplification gave nucleated cell count estimates. Generated by immunoSEQ multiplex PCR, the TCRdb table keeps only in-frame clones and is missing some. V, J and clone size derive from that table, while D and trimming were established from the DNA sequence. The sample gives about 41,000 clones, around 89% of which show up once; approximately 4.9% is in the top ten. J was trimmed by 5 bases and V by 0 bases; bases with no gene match: 9. In germline, CDR1 is MGHRA, CDR2 YSYEKL. The CDR3 consists of 16 residues. The clonotype comes from a human donor in a cohort sampled during active COVID-19. The gene calls are TRBV4-1 and TRBJ1-2, with TRBD1 matching over 7 bases. Specimen: peripheral blood. DNA of the CDR3: TGCGCCAGCAGCCAAGATTATCCTCAGGGGGAGTATGGCTACACCTTC. This encodes CASSQDYPQGEYGYTF.